Sequencing of this TCR beta chain was carried out in a study of T cell responses to AZD1222 COVID-19 vaccine (dated by TCRdb to the early 2020s). Turning to the overall study: Because spike-specific TCR depth and breadth did not differ between the two schedules, AZD1222 recipients who got a second dose at roughly 4 weeks were pooled with those who got a second dose at roughly 12 weeks. TCR sequencing covered approximately 230 trial participants: around 210 given two doses of AZD1222 and about 26 given two doses of MenACWY control vaccine. Trial participants were enrolled into age subgroups of 18-55, 56-69 and 70-plus years, which contained 148, 28 and 57 TCR-sequenced participants, respectively. Overall study outcomes, separate from this receptor: Because no samples from the day 14 peak response were available, repertoires could be characterized only after the peak T cell response. Spike-specific TCR breadth and depth rose significantly after two AZD1222 doses compared with day 0 and with MenACWY recipients. In the small 56-69-year group, the increase in depth fell short of significance, most likely because of low power. Nearly half of unique spike-specific TCRs reportedly recognized epitopes outside regions mutated in the B.1.351 and B.1.1.7 variants. The vaccine-associated CD4 TCRs covered the entire spike protein, and the dominant responses fell in regions 160-218 and 743-854. Conclusions about previously exposed vaccinees are limited because only five to seven AZD1222 recipients were SARS-CoV-2 seropositive at baseline. Most participants were white British and females outnumbered males, and the authors suggested that clonal diversity may have been underestimated.

This sample's time point label indicates: baseline before first vaccination. Vaccinee samples were obtained from the UK trials COV001 and COV002, which included a single-blind randomized controlled phase 2/3 trial of AZD1222 (ChAdOx1 nCoV-19) in healthy adults. For TCRbeta chain sequencing, PBMC samples were collected from trial participants at day 0 and at day 28 after the second dose. V is reduced by 3 bases and J by 6 bases, leaving a spacing of 3 bases between them. Inclusive of the bounding cysteine and phenylalanine, the CDR3 is 10 residues long. This entry keeps only the CDR3 DNA: 30 bases, framed from base 1. Sequences MNHNS (CDR1) and SASEGT (CDR2) are obtained from the germline V gene. Remarks on this clone: No cognate antigen has been identified for it. No much larger clone exists at a distance of one base, and base qualities are not known.

The CDR3 regions of human TCRbeta chains were analyzed by immunosequencing. Regarding the original processing steps: TCRs in the repertoires were matched against a reference library of SARS-CoV-2-specific TCRs that had been generated with the MIRA antigen-specificity platform. Breadth was defined as the fraction of unique TCRs that were SARS-CoV-2-associated, and depth was defined as the fraction of total T cells that were SARS-CoV-2-associated. Using the MIRA data, each spike-specific TCR was assigned both to the spike region to which the TCR was reactive and to a CD4 or CD8 class. Log10-transformed breadth and depth values were compared by one-way ANOVA with Sidak's multiple comparisons tests. Here the immuneACCESS table is served through TCRdb, limited to in-frame sequences with V and J called. Missing clones are a known gap in these copies; in checked studies unresolved V genes cover under half, and the rest lacks a known reason. V and J calls and clone size are given by that table; D and trimming were obtained from the DNA. The sample table shows 90,000 to 130,000 clones, and approximately 90% are seen once. The ten largest clones take up over 6% of the sample.

The rearrangement combines TRBV6-1 with TRBJ2-7, with the D gene not confidently named. The clonotype was recovered from an adult in good health. This material consisted of peripheral blood, taken on day 0 of AZD1222 vaccination. The CDR3 in this case is CASSEIEQYF. The DNA reads as follows: TGTGCCAGCAGTGAGATCGAGCAGTACTTC.